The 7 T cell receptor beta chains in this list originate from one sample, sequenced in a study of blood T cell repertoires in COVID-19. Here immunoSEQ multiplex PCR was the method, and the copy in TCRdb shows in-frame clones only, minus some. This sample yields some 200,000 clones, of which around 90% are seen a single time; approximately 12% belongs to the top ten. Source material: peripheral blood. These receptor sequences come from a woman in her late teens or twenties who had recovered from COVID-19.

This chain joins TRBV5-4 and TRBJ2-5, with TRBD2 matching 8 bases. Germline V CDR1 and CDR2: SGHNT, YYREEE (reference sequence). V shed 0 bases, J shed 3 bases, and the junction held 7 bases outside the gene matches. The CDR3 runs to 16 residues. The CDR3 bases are TGTGCCAGCAGCTTGGGGGCTAGCGGGCGGAAAGAGACCCAGTACTTC. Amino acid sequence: CASSLGASGRKETQYF.

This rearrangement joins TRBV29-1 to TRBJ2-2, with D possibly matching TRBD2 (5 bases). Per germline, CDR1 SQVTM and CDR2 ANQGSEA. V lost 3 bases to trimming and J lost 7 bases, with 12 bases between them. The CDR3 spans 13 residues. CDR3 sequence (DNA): TGCAGCGTTGATGAGGGAATGGGCGGGGAGCTGTTTTTT. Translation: CSVDEGMGGELFF.

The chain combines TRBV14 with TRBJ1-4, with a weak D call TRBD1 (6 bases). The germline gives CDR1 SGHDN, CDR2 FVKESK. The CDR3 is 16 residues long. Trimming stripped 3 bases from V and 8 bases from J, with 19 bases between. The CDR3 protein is CASSQGGATVREKLFF. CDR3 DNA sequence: TGTGCCAGCAGCCAGGGGGGGGCTACGGTACGAGAAAAACTGTTTTTT. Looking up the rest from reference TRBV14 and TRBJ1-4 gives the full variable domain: EAGVTQFPSHSVIEKGQTVTLRCDPISGHDNLYWYRRVMGKEIKFLLHFVKESKQDESGMPNNRFLAERTGGTYSTLKVQPAELEDSGVYFCASSQGGATVREKLFFGSGTQLSVL.

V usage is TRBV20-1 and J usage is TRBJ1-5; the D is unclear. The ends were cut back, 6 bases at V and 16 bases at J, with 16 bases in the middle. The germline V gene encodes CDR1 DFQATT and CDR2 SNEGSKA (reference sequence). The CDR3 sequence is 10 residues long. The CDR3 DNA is TGCAGTGCGAAAGGGAGTGGCTTACATTTT. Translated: CSAKGSGLHF.

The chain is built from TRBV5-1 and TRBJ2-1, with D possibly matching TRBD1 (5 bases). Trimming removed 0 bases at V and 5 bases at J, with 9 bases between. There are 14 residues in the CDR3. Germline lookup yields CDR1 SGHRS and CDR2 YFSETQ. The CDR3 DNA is TGCGCCAGCAGCTTGGAGGGCAGGGACAATGAGCAGTTCTTC. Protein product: CASSLEGRDNEQFF.

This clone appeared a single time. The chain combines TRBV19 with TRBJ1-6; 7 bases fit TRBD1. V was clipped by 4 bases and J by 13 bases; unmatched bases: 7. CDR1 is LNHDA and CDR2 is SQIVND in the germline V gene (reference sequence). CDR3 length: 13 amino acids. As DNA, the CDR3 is TGTGCCAGTAGTACGACAGGGTCCGGTCCCCTCCACTTT. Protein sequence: CASSTTGSGPLHF.

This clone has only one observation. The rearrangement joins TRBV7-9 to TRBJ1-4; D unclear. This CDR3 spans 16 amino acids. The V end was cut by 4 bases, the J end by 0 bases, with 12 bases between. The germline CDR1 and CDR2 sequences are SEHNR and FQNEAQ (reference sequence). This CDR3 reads CASSSSRLATNEKLFF. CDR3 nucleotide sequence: TGTGCCAGCAGCTCCAGTCGATTGGCAACTAATGAAAAACTGTTTTTT.